This TCR beta chain was retrieved from a study of blood T cell repertoires in COVID-19. Study summary: Donors in the United States, Italy and Spain gave samples during acute or convalescent COVID-19. From T cells, B-cell-depleted T cells, or PBMCs came the material, which was cDNA or gDNA.

This CDR3 comprises 14 residues. In germline, CDR1 is MGHRA, CDR2 YSYEKL. V lost 3 bases and J lost 6, with 11 bases in between. Original processing notes: Counts of nucleated cells, estimated from reference gene primer amplification, were obtained. Repertoires were generated with immunoSEQ multiplex PCR, while TCRdb's copy carries only in-frame clones and drops some. That table supplies the V and J calls and clone size; D and trimming were determined from the DNA. The sample lists around 16,000 clones; 89% were seen once. What was sequenced was peripheral blood. This rearrangement joins TRBV4-1 to TRBJ2-2; possible D gene TRBD1, 6 bases. This receptor was taken from an elderly man with acute or convalescent COVID-19. The CDR3 region is CASSHDTGSGELFF. In DNA, the CDR3 is TGCGCCAGCAGCCATGACACAGGGTCCGGGGAGCTGTTTTTT.